This T cell receptor beta chain came from a study of T cell responses to AZD1222 COVID-19 vaccine. Note on this clone: Its antigen is currently unknown.

V trimming: 7 bases; J trimming: 4 bases; junction bases outside the gene matches: 8. The germline CDR1 and CDR2 sequences are LNHDA and SQIVND (reference sequence). The CDR3 length is 14 residues. Study findings and constraints: The study sampled repertoires only after the peak T cell response. Baseline testing showed seropositivity in only six or seven AZD1222 recipients.

Profiled with immunoSEQ multiplex PCR; TCRdb holds only in-frame clones, not every one. The repertoire has 140,000 or so clones, 85% to 90% of them found once; the top ten carry 1.5% to 2%. This sample comprised peripheral blood, obtained on day 0 of AZD1222 vaccination. The chain carries TRBV19 and TRBJ1-2; 8 nucleotides line up with TRBD1. The sequence came from an adult in good health. In nucleotides, the CDR3 is TGTGCCAGTACCCCCCGGGACAGGACCTATGGCTACACCTTC. Encoded protein: CASTPRDRTYGYTF.